This T cell receptor beta chain was retrieved from a study of blood T cell repertoires in COVID-19. About the research overall: T cells, B-cell-depleted T cells, or PBMCs supplied cDNA or gDNA.

The CDR3 extends over 15 amino acids. J was trimmed by 3 bases and V by 5 bases; bases with no gene match: 8. CDR1 and CDR2 (germline): SGHTA, FQGTGA. In the study's own analysis: Amplifying reference gene primers gave estimates of nucleated cell counts. The data were produced by immunoSEQ multiplex PCR, yet TCRdb's version contains in-frame clones alone and is incomplete. V and J calls and clone size are given by that table; D and trimming were obtained from the DNA. The table lists a few hundred thousand clones, about 90% of them singletons. Participants, about 18 to 100 years old, spanned fewer than 30 US areas. Participants had their cohort set by participant-reported clinical history.

The gene calls are TRBV7-3 and TRBJ2-3, with 7 bases matching TRBD2. This TCR was sampled from a woman in her late teens or twenties with acute COVID-19. Material: PBMCs or T cells enriched from blood (not recorded which). CDR3 nucleotides: TGTGCCAGCAGCGCTGACGGGGGGACGACAGATACGCAGTATTTT. This encodes CASSADGGTTDTQYF.